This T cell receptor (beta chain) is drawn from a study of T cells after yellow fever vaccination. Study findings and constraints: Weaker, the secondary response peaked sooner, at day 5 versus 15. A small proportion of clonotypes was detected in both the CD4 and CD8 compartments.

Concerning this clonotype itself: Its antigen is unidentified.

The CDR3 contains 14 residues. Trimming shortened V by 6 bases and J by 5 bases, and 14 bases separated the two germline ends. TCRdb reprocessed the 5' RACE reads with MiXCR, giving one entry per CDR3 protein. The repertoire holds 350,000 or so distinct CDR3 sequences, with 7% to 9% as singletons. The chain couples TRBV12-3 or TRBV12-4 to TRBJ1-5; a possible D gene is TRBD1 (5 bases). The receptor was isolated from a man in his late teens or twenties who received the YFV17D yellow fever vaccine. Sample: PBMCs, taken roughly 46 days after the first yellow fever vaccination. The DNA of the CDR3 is TGTGCCAGCAGCTTCGCAGGGTTTGATCAGCCCCAGCATTTT. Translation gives CASSFAGFDQPQHF.